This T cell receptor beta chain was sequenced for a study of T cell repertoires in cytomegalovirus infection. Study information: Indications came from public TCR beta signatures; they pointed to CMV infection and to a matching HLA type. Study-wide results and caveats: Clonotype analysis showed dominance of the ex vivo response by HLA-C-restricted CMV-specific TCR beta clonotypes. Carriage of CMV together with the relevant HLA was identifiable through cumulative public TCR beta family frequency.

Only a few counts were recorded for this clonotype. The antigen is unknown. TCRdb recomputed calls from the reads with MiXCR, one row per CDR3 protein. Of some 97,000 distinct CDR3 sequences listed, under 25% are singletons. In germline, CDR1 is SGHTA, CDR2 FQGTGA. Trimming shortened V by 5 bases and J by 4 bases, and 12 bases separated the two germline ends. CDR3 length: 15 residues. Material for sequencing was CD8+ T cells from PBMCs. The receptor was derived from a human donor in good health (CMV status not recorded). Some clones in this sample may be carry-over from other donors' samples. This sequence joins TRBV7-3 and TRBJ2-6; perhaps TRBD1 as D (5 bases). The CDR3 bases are TGTGCCAGCAGCCCGGACACTGCGGGGGCCAACGTCCTGACTTTC. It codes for CASSPDTAGANVLTF.